Reported below is one T cell receptor beta chain. Its antigen is not known. The PCR contained 60 Vbeta and 13 Jbeta primers. The repertoire was sequenced with immunoSEQ multiplex PCR; TCRdb's copy has only in-frame clones and lacks some. The sample holds 150,000 to 200,000 clones, around 81% seen once. J lost 9 bases, V lost 4 bases, and 8 bases had no gene match. This CDR3 region has 16 residues. Germline lookup yields CDR1 SGHRS and CDR2 YFSETQ. The data derive from a study of cytomegalovirus exposure and HLA in healthy donors. General study points: Association with HLA alleles at 0.05 false discovery rate was found for 16,951 TCR beta sequences in a later analysis. A later look showed TCR association rates differing by HLA locus, highest for DRB1 and lowest for HLA-C. Looking again later, the authors saw that most CMV-associated TCR beta chains seemed HLA-restricted. A later analysis linked a missense variant in DCLRE1C to the trimming of TCR beta V and J genes.

The rearrangement uses TRBV5-1 and TRBJ2-1; 15 bases line up with TRBD2. This receptor was obtained from a man younger than 45 in good health and CMV-seronegative. What was sequenced was PBMCs. The CDR3 DNA follows: TGCGCCAGCAGCGTTACGGGACTAGCGGGAGGCCTTGAGCAGTTCTTC. It encodes CASSVTGLAGGLEQFF.